What follows are 26 T cell receptor beta chains derived from one specimen sequenced in a study of blood T cell repertoires in COVID-19. Measured with immunoSEQ multiplex PCR; TCRdb has only the in-frame clones, and not every one. This table holds 140,000 to 150,000 clones, about nine tenths found once. The source material was peripheral blood. The origin of the receptors is a human donor in a cohort sampled during active COVID-19.

J is TRBJ2-2 and V is TRBV21-1; TRBD2, the table's D call, lacks a check against the DNA. TRBV21-1 constitutes a pseudogene. The CDR3 is 15 amino acids. In nucleotides, the CDR3 is TGTGCCAGCAGCAAGGGGGGGTTGTACACCGGGGAGCTGTTTTTT. This sequence encodes CASSKGGLYTGELFF.

J is TRBJ1-2 and V is TRBV6-6; D remains ambiguous. Germline V CDR1 and CDR2: MNHNY, SVGAGI (reference sequence). CDR3 size: 10 residues. Trimming took 6 bases from V and 7 from J, leaving 6 bases between them. The CDR3 here is CASSTGGYTF. For the CDR3, the DNA is TGTGCCAGCAGCACCGGTGGCTACACCTTC.

With regard to this clone: This may be a read error, as it is one base from a much larger clone. CDR3 protein: CASSRTANTEAFF. Here the CDR3 DNA reads TGTGCCAGCAGCCGGACAGCGAACACTGAAGCTTTCTTT. The chain employs TRBV3-1 (or the pseudogene TRBV3-2) and TRBJ1-1, with D maybe TRBD1 (6 bases). CDR1 LGHDT and CDR2 YNNKEL come from the germline V gene (reference sequence). Trimming cost V 4 bases and J 1 base, with 7 bases left between them. CDR3 length: 13 amino acids.

This chain links TRBV2 with TRBJ2-3; maybe TRBD1 (5 bases). The CDR3 contains 15 residues. Looked up from germline, CDR1 is SNHLY and CDR2 is FYNNEI. V was clipped by 2 bases and J by 0 bases, with 9 bases between them. CDR3 loop: CASSELTASTDTQYF. The CDR3 DNA follows: TGTGCCAGCAGTGAACTGACAGCCAGCACAGATACGCAGTATTTT.

This chain connects TRBV21-1 to TRBJ2-5; no DNA check was done on the table's D call, TRBD1. TRBV21-1 is an annotated pseudogene. The CDR3 is 19 amino acids. In nucleotides, the CDR3 is TGTGCCAGCAGCAAAGTAACGGTTCCCCGCGACACCGACGGAGAGACCCAGTACTTC. Translating it yields CASSKVTVPRDTDGETQYF.

The table lists this clone with a count of one. The chain carries TRBV5-1 and TRBJ1-1, with TRBD1 matching over 10 bases. CDR1 SGHRS and CDR2 YFSETQ come from the germline V gene. The CDR3 extends over 15 amino acids. The J segment lost 4 bases and the V segment lost 4 bases, leaving 7 bases of the junction unmatched. The CDR3 protein is CASSPRTGGGTEAFF. The CDR3 DNA is TGCGCCAGCAGCCCCAGGACAGGGGGAGGCACTGAAGCTTTCTTT.

The rearrangement uses TRBV30 and TRBJ2-1; 9 nucleotides align to TRBD2. V lost 0 bases to trimming and J lost 14 bases; unmatched junction nucleotides: 8. The CDR3 spans 13 residues. Germline V CDR1 and CDR2: GTSNPN, SVGIG (reference sequence). CDR3 protein: CAWSVSSGGKEFF. CDR3 DNA sequence: TGTGCCTGGAGTGTATCGAGCGGGGGGAAGGAGTTCTTC.

This sequence joins TRBV6-6 and TRBJ1-6, with TRBD1 matching over 10 bases. Germline V CDR1 and CDR2: MNHNY, SVGAGI (reference sequence). The CDR3 totals 14 residues. Germline trimming cut 6 bases from V and 14 bases from J; bases unmatched to any gene: 10. The CDR3 nucleotides are TGTGCCAGCAGCACGACAGGGGGCAGTTTCACCCTCCACTTT. Translating it yields CASSTTGGSFTLHF.

The chain carries TRBV6-1 and TRBJ1-6; D gene unclear. V lost 0 bases and J 10 bases, leaving 13 bases between the germline ends. CDR3 length: 15 residues. The germline CDR1 and CDR2 sequences are MNHNS and SASEGT. The CDR3 DNA sequence: TGTGCCAGCAGTGAAGCTTCAGGAGGAGGATCACCCCTCCACTTT. Translated, it gives CASSEASGGGSPLHF.

V and J are TRBV4-3 and TRBJ1-1, with D possibly being TRBD1 (6 bases). The CDR3 has 13 residues. Trimming took 0 bases from V and 4 from J, leaving 6 bases between them. CDR1 LGHNA and CDR2 YSLEER come from the germline V gene. CDR3 residues: CASSQEQGTEAFF. DNA for the CDR3: TGCGCCAGCAGCCAAGAACAGGGCACTGAAGCTTTCTTT.

The chain has TRBV9 and TRBJ1-1; maybe TRBD1 (6 bases). Trimming removed 0 bases at V and 4 bases at J, with 10 bases between. CDR1 and CDR2 (germline): SGDLS, YYNGEE. CDR3 size: 14 residues. Written as DNA, the CDR3 is TGTGCCAGCAGCGTAGGGACAGTGAGCACTGAAGCTTTCTTT. Its translation: CASSVGTVSTEAFF.

The J gene is TRBJ2-7, the V gene TRBV19, with 8 bases aligning to TRBD1. Trimming took 7 bases from V and 5 from J; bases not matched to a gene: 16. Germline-derived CDR1 and CDR2 are LNHDA and SQIVND (reference sequence). There are 16 residues in the CDR3. The CDR3 DNA is TGTGCCAGTACCGCCCCGGACAGGGATGGTTTGGACGAGCAGTACTTC. Protein: CASTAPDRDGLDEQYF.

The V and J genes are TRBV4-1 and TRBJ2-1; 10 bases match TRBD2. V was clipped by 0 bases and J by 7 bases; unmatched bases: 12. The CDR3 is made up of 18 amino acids. Germline assignment: CDR1 MGHRA and CDR2 YSYEKL. CDR3 sequence reads: CASSQDLIPRTSGNEQFF. For the CDR3, the DNA is TGCGCCAGCAGCCAAGACCTCATCCCCCGGACTAGCGGTAATGAGCAGTTCTTC.

This chain's CDR3 is CASSQGLAGVKFF. CDR3 coding DNA: TGCGCCAGCAGCCAGGGACTAGCGGGAGTCAAGTTCTTC. This chain uses TRBV4-1 with TRBJ2-1; the match to TRBD2 covers 14 bases. CDR3 length: 13 amino acids. Germline trimming cut 3 bases from V and 14 bases from J; bases unmatched to any gene: 3. The germline gives CDR1 MGHRA, CDR2 YSYEKL.

The chain employs TRBV28 and TRBJ1-5; 7 bases map to TRBD1. Trimming at V came to 5 bases and at J to 2 bases, leaving 6 bases not matched to a gene. Germline CDR1 is MDHEN and CDR2 is SYDVKM. CDR3 length: 15 residues. CDR3 in DNA: TGTGCCAGCAGTCAAGCAGGGGGGCGCAATCAGCCCCAGCATTTT. It is translated as CASSQAGGRNQPQHF. The variable domain in full, with the rest retrieved from reference TRBV28 and TRBJ1-5, is DVKVTQSSRYLVKRTGEKVFLECVQDMDHENMFWYRQDPGLGLRLIYFSYDVKMKEKGDIPEGYSVSREKKERFSLILESASTNQTSMYLCASSQAGGRNQPQHFGDGTRLSIL.

This clone is a singleton in its sample. This chain joins TRBV6-2 or TRBV6-3 and TRBJ1-6; D ambiguous. V lost 2 bases and J lost 10, with 15 bases in between. CDR1 and CDR2 (germline): MNHEY, SVGEGT. The CDR3 runs 15 residues. In DNA form, the CDR3 reads TGTGCCAGCAGTTACGAGGGTGTAAAGATCTCACCCCTCCACTTT. This gives the protein CASSYEGVKISPLHF.

The rearrangement uses TRBV5-6 and TRBJ2-7, with D possibly matching TRBD1 (5 bases). Germline assignment: CDR1 SGHDT and CDR2 YYEEEE. There are 14 residues in the CDR3. Between the trimmed V and J ends, which lost 1 base and 2 bases, there was a span of 10 bases. The CDR3 reads CASSLRRRAYEQYF. The DNA of the CDR3 is TGTGCCAGCAGCTTGAGGCGCAGGGCCTACGAGCAGTACTTC.

V usage is TRBV10-1 and J usage is TRBJ2-7; no clear D. The V and J ends lost 0 bases and 4 bases respectively, with 4 bases between them. Germline V lookup: CDR1 WNHNN, CDR2 SYGVQD (reference sequence). The CDR3 spans 12 residues. CDR3 bases: TGCGCCAGCAGTGAGTCGTCTTACGAGCAGTACTTC. It translates to CASSESSYEQYF.

The J gene is TRBJ1-2, the V gene TRBV6-5; perhaps TRBD1 as D (5 bases). V gave up 5 bases and J gave up 2 bases, with 9 bases separating them. Germline assignment: CDR1 MNHEY and CDR2 SVGAGI. The CDR3 extends over 13 amino acids. The CDR3 protein is CASSLTVNYGYTF. The CDR3 DNA reads as TGTGCCAGCAGTCTGACAGTGAACTATGGCTACACCTTC.

The rearrangement links TRBV6-2 or TRBV6-3 to TRBJ1-4, with D unresolved. The CDR3 spans 15 residues. Germline V gene lookup returns CDR1 MNHEY and CDR2 SVGEGT. Trimming stripped 4 bases from V and 2 bases from J, with 11 bases between. The CDR3: CASSSLRGTNEKLFF. DNA of the CDR3: TGTGCCAGCAGTTCATTGAGAGGGACTAATGAAAAACTGTTTTTT.

The rearrangement joins TRBV7-3 to TRBJ1-2; the D is unclear. V was pared by 1 base and J by 6 bases, with 9 bases between. The length of the CDR3 is 13 residues. Germline V CDR1 and CDR2: SGHTA, FQGTGA. CDR3 sequence: CASSLMGGNGYTF. CDR3 nucleotides: TGTGCCAGCAGCTTAATGGGCGGGAATGGCTACACCTTC.

The chain employs TRBV5-5 and TRBJ2-5; 9 bases match TRBD2. The CDR3 has 15 amino acids. Unmatched junction bases numbered 3, after V lost 1 base and J lost 2 bases. Germline V gene lookup returns CDR1 SGHKS and CDR2 YYEKEE (reference sequence). Here the CDR3 DNA reads TGTGCCAGCAGCTTGCTAGCGGGGCCTCAAGAGACCCAGTACTTC. This sequence encodes CASSLLAGPQETQYF.

This chain links TRBV5-5 with TRBJ1-2; D remains ambiguous. CDR1 and CDR2 from the germline V gene are SGHKS and YYEKEE (reference sequence). This CDR3 region has 12 residues. Trimming took 2 bases from V and 0 from J, leaving 2 bases between them. The CDR3 region has the DNA TGTGCCAGCAGCTTCTCTAACTATGGCTACACCTTC. The encoded protein is CASSFSNYGYTF.

The V and J genes are TRBV4-3 and TRBJ1-2, with TRBD1 matching 7 bases. The CDR3 extends over 14 amino acids. Trimming took 2 bases from V and 5 from J; bases not matched to a gene: 5. Germline values: CDR1 LGHNA, CDR2 YSLEER. The CDR3 DNA is TGCGCCAGCAGCCAAATGACAGGGAAGTATGGCTACACCTTC. Protein: CASSQMTGKYGYTF.

The gene calls are TRBV5-4 and TRBJ2-2; 8 nucleotides match TRBD1. V was pared by 0 bases and J by 1 base, with 5 bases of the junction left unmatched. This CDR3 has 17 amino acids. The germline gives CDR1 SGHNT, CDR2 YYREEE (reference sequence). The CDR3 coding sequence is TGTGCCAGCAGCTTGGCCCTGGGGACAGGGAACACCGGGGAGCTGTTTTTT. Its protein is CASSLALGTGNTGELFF.

This sequence joins TRBV9 and TRBJ1-4, with D possibly matching TRBD1 (5 bases). CDR1 is SGDLS, CDR2 YYNGEE, per germline. CDR3 length equals 18 residues. Trimming removed 0 bases from V and 4 bases from J, with 19 bases in between. The CDR3 spells CASSVGHGTPSGNEKLFF. The DNA for the CDR3 is TGTGCCAGCAGCGTAGGCCATGGGACTCCCTCGGGTAATGAAAAACTGTTTTTT.